This TCR beta chain was captured in a study of T cell changes during pregnancy in multiple sclerosis. This table comes from immunoSEQ multiplex PCR, and its TCRdb copy is limited to in-frame clones, with some not included. The table has 90,000 to 130,000 clones, roughly 90% seen once. Germline CDR1 reads SEHNR; CDR2 reads FQNEAQ (reference sequence). V was cut by 0 bases and J by 5 bases, with 4 bases left in between. This CDR3 comprises 12 residues. The chain has TRBV7-9 and TRBJ2-5; D uncertain. The source of this sequence is a female donor with multiple sclerosis, enrolled in a pregnancy study. The starting material was peripheral blood, obtained in the third trimester of pregnancy. The DNA for the CDR3 is TGTGCCAGCAGCTTAGCGCAGGAGACCCAGTACTTC. Its translation: CASSLAQETQYF.